The rows below give T cell receptor beta chains drawn from one sample of a study of T cells in Graves' hyperthyroidism and ophthalmopathy. TCRdb re-derived calls from the multiplex PCR reads in MiXCR, one entry per CDR3 protein. Among around 600,000 distinct CDR3 sequences listed, 14% were seen once. Sequencing used blood. The receptors come from a woman in her late teens or twenties with Graves' ophthalmopathy. CDR3s include the opening cysteine and the closing phenylalanine or tryptophan. The D gene is left open where the match is weak. Part of the rows lack a size; the others show once, few, many or a class for expanded clones.

v_gene	abundance	j_gene	d_gene	CDR3nt	CDR3aa
TRBV6-1	many	TRBJ1-2	TRBD1	TGTGCCAGCGGCCACGGGACAGGCTTACCTCCAGGCTACACCTTC	CASGHGTGLPPGYTF
TRBV7-8	many	TRBJ2-1	TRBD1	TGTGCCAGCAGCCCCGGGACAGCCCCCAATGAGCAGTTCTTC	CASSPGTAPNEQFF
TRBV7-3	few	TRBJ2-1	-	TGTGCCAGCAGCTTAACAGGGGCGGGCAATGAGCAGTTCTTC	CASSLTGAGNEQFF
TRBV30	many	TRBJ1-5	-	TGTGCCTGGAGTTCGGGGCTCAATCAGCCCCAGCATTTT	CAWSSGLNQPQHF
TRBV7-2	many	TRBJ2-7	TRBD2	TGTGCCAGCAGCTTAGCCCCTAGCGGGAGGTCTCTTACCTACGAGCAGTACTTC	CASSLAPSGRSLTYEQYF
TRBV10-3	many	TRBJ2-7	TRBD1	TGTGCCATCAGTGGGGGACAGTACGAGCAGTACTTC	CAISGGQYEQYF
TRBV30	many	TRBJ1-4	TRBD1	TGTGCCTGGGACTCAGGGGGCGACGAAAAACTGTTTTTT	CAWDSGGDEKLFF
TRBV27	many	TRBJ1-2	-	TGTGCCAGCAGTTCAGGGGCCGGCTACACCTTC	CASSSGAGYTF
TRBV2	many	TRBJ1-1	-	TGTGCCAGCAGTACAGTCACGAACACTGAAGCTTTCTTT	CASSTVTNTEAFF
TRBV2	many	TRBJ2-7	-	TGTGCCAGCAACGGCCAGGAGGGAGGTCCCTACGAGCAGTACTTC	CASNGQEGGPYEQYF
TRBV7-9	many	TRBJ2-5	-	TGTGCCAGCAGCCCACAGGGTTGGCGAACCCGCGGAGAGACCCAGTACTTC	CASSPQGWRTRGETQYF
TRBV20-1	many	TRBJ2-7	TRBD1	TGCAGTGCTGATCGGGACAGCCTCTCCTACGAGCAGTACTTC	CSADRDSLSYEQYF
TRBV5-1	-	TRBJ1-1	TRBD1	TGCGCCAGCAGATGGGCCTACAGGGGATGGGGGAACACTGAAGCTTTCTTT	CASRWAYRGWGNTEAFF
TRBV11-1	-	TRBJ2-5	-	TGTGCCAGCAGTGAAGCGAAGGGGAGGGAGACCCAGTACTTC	CASSEAKGRETQYF
TRBV24-1	-	TRBJ2-3	-	TGTGCCACCAGTGATTTAGATGGAGGGTCAATGGCGCAGTATTTT	CATSDLDGGSMAQYF
TRBV30	many	TRBJ2-7	-	TGTGCCTGGAGTGTGGGTTGGGGACCCTACGAGCAGTACTTC	CAWSVGWGPYEQYF
TRBV12-3/TRBV12-4	many	TRBJ2-7	-	TGTGCCAGCAGTTCCTCGAGGTGGGGCGGGTTTCCCGACGAGCAGTACTTC	CASSSSRWGGFPDEQYF
TRBV6-6	many	TRBJ1-5	TRBD1	TGTGCCAGCAGTTACTTGGGACAGCAGCCCCAGCATTTT	CASSYLGQQPQHF
TRBV19	few	TRBJ2-3	TRBD2	TGTGCCAGTAGTATATTAGCGGGTGCTAGCACAGATACGCAGTATTTT	CASSILAGASTDTQYF
TRBV12-3/TRBV12-4	-	TRBJ2-7	TRBD2	TGTGCCAGCGGCGGACTAGCGGGAGGGCCCTCCTACGAGCAGTACTTC	CASGGLAGGPSYEQYF
TRBV4-1	few	TRBJ2-7	-	TGCGCCAGCAGCCAAGATCAGGAGTACGAGCAGTACTTC	CASSQDQEYEQYF
TRBV11-2	many	TRBJ1-1	TRBD1	TGTGCCAGCAGCTTAGAGGACAGGGGCCCTAACACTGAAGCTTTCTTT	CASSLEDRGPNTEAFF
TRBV7-9	many	TRBJ1-2	-	TGTGCCAGCAGCTTAAGCAGGGGCGGCTACACCTTC	CASSLSRGGYTF
TRBV12-3/TRBV12-4	many	TRBJ1-1	-	TGTGCCAGCAGTCCGATTCGAAGGGCGAACACTGAAGCTTTCTTT	CASSPIRRANTEAFF
TRBV20-1	few	TRBJ2-1	TRBD2	TGCAGTGCTAGAGAGGCGGGACTAGCGTCTGAGCAGTTCTTC	CSAREAGLASEQFF
TRBV6-2/TRBV6-3	many	TRBJ1-1	TRBD1	TGTGCCAGCAGTTACCCGACAGGGACCACTGAAGCTTTCTTT	CASSYPTGTTEAFF
TRBV10-3	many	TRBJ2-7	TRBD1	TGTGCCACCCAGGACAGGGGGTCCTACGAGCAGTACTTC	CATQDRGSYEQYF
TRBV20-1	many	TRBJ2-7	-	TGCAGTGCTAGAGCCCGGTTTGGACGACCCTACGAGCAGTACTTC	CSARARFGRPYEQYF
TRBV7-6	-	TRBJ1-3	-	TGTGCCAGCAGCTTAAAGGTGCAGGGTGGGTACGGAAACACCATATATTTT	CASSLKVQGGYGNTIYF
TRBV3-2	few	TRBJ2-4	-	TGTGCCAGCAGCCAAGATAGGGGTAGCGGGACCGGAAACATTCAGTACTTC	CASSQDRGSGTGNIQYF
TRBV7-2	few	TRBJ2-2	-	TGTGCCAGCAGCTTAGATTATCTCAGGGAGCTGTTTTTT	CASSLDYLRELFF
TRBV3-1	many	TRBJ1-4	-	TGTGCCAGCAGCCATGGCCAGCCAGGTGGGGAAAAACTGTTTTTT	CASSHGQPGGEKLFF
TRBV4-1	-	TRBJ1-3	-	TGCGCCAGCAGCCATCTTTTTGGAAACACCATATATTTT	CASSHLFGNTIYF
TRBV7-2	many	TRBJ2-7	TRBD1	TGTGCCAGCAGCCAAGACAGGGAGAACGAGCAGTACTTC	CASSQDRENEQYF
TRBV7-8	few	TRBJ2-1	-	TGCGCCAGCAGCCAAGCACCCTCTAGCTCCTACAATGAGCAGTTCTTC	CASSQAPSSSYNEQFF
TRBV12-3/TRBV12-4	many	TRBJ1-2	TRBD1	TGTGCCAGCAGCCAAGGGACAGGACATGGCTACACCTTC	CASSQGTGHGYTF
TRBV4-2	many	TRBJ2-3	TRBD2	TGTGCCAGCAGCCAAGAACCGGGACTAGCGGGCCCGGGGGATACGCAGTATTTT	CASSQEPGLAGPGDTQYF
TRBV28	many	TRBJ2-3	TRBD1	TGTGCCAGCAGTGACTGGGACAGTTCTAGCACAGATACGCAGTATTTT	CASSDWDSSSTDTQYF
TRBV3-1	many	TRBJ2-3	TRBD2	TGTGCCAGCAGCCGGACTAGCGGGAGTAGGAGAGATACGCAGTATTTT	CASSRTSGSRRDTQYF